The 32 T cell receptor beta chains presented below share a single source sample, sequenced in a study of shared clonotypes between healthy human individuals. TCRdb's copy holds only in-frame clones and misses some; the assay was immunoSEQ multiplex PCR. The sample contains approximately 320,000 clones, roughly 84% of which appear only once. The source material was memory CD8+ T cells sorted from blood. Indicated subset: CD45RO+ cells pooled with CCR7-negative TemRA cells. These receptors came from a young man in good health.

The V call is TRBV30, the J call TRBJ2-3; 10 positions match TRBD2. The CDR3 runs 18 residues. V lost 3 bases, J lost 1 base, and 13 bases stayed unmatched. Germline CDR1 reads GTSNPN; CDR2 reads SVGIG (reference sequence). CDR3 coding DNA: TGTGCCTGGAGAGGGCTAGCGGGAGCTACAGAGGGCACAGATACGCAGTATTTT. It codes for CAWRGLAGATEGTDTQYF.

The chain combines TRBV9 with TRBJ2-1; 8 bases are shared with TRBD1. CDR1 and CDR2 from the germline V gene are SGDLS and YYNGEE. This CDR3 is built from 16 residues. With V trimmed by 2 bases and J by 5 bases, 9 bases remained unmatched. CDR3 region: CASSVGTGTGDNEQFF. The CDR3 DNA sequence: TGTGCCAGCAGCGTTGGGACCGGGACAGGAGACAATGAGCAGTTCTTC.

The J gene is TRBJ2-2, the V gene TRBV6-5; D is possibly TRBD1 (6 bases). CDR1 MNHEY and CDR2 SVGAGI come from the germline V gene. V dropped 2 bases and J dropped 7 bases, with 14 bases sitting between them. The CDR3 loop spans 15 amino acids. The CDR3 protein is CASSYLYRVGGELFF. The CDR3 nucleotides read TGTGCCAGCAGTTACCTCTACAGGGTTGGCGGGGAGCTGTTTTTT.

This clone is a singleton in its sample. This chain links TRBV6-5 with TRBJ1-3; D call uncertain. The germline V and J ends were trimmed by 6 bases and 1 base, with 10 bases remaining between them. Germline lookup yields CDR1 MNHEY and CDR2 SVGAGI. This CDR3 comprises 14 residues. In nucleotides, the CDR3 is TGTGCCAGCAGGCTACAGATATCTGGAAACACCATATATTTT. It yields the protein CASRLQISGNTIYF.

The J gene is TRBJ1-5, the V gene TRBV2, with no clear D. CDR1 is SNHLY and CDR2 is FYNNEI in the germline V gene. The CDR3 has 15 amino acids. The V end lost 1 base, the J end lost 0 bases, and 7 bases lay between the germline ends. The CDR3 region has the DNA TGTGCCAGCAGTGAAGGCAGTAGTAGCAATCAGCCCCAGCATTTT. This encodes CASSEGSSSNQPQHF.

CDR3 nucleotides: TGTGCCAGCAGTTTTAACTTACGCTCCTACAATGAGCAGTTCTTC. Translation: CASSFNLRSYNEQFF. The V call is TRBV27, the J call TRBJ2-1; D is unresolved. The germline CDR1 and CDR2 sequences are MNHEY and SMNVEV (reference sequence). Trimming cost V 3 bases and J 0 bases, with 9 bases left between them. The CDR3 runs 15 residues.

The chain has TRBV6-5 and TRBJ1-2; possible D gene TRBD1, 5 bases. This CDR3 contains 14 residues. V lost 10 bases and J lost 5, with 20 bases in between. Germline lookup yields CDR1 MNHEY and CDR2 SVGAGI. DNA of the CDR3: TGTGCCACCGGGAGGCAGGGAGCTTATTATGGCTACACCTTC. Encoded protein: CATGRQGAYYGYTF.

The V call is TRBV4-3, the J call TRBJ2-4; no reliable D call. Trimming stripped 0 bases from V and 11 bases from J, with 14 bases between. Germline V gene lookup returns CDR1 LGHNA and CDR2 YSLEER. The CDR3 length is 14 residues. The CDR3 nucleotides are TGCGCCAGCAGCCAAGATCAGACATATTGGTTTCAGTACTTC. Its protein is CASSQDQTYWFQYF.

The gene calls are TRBV2 and TRBJ1-1; 8 bases align to TRBD1. CDR3 length: 14 amino acids. V was clipped by 5 bases and J by 3 bases; unmatched bases: 5. Germline V gives CDR1 SNHLY, CDR2 FYNNEI. CDR3 sequence: CASSTTGVDTEAFF. The CDR3 DNA reads as TGTGCCAGCAGTACGACAGGGGTGGACACTGAAGCTTTCTTT.

The chain couples TRBV2 to TRBJ2-7, with 15 bases aligning to TRBD2. Germline V gene sequence: CDR1 SNHLY, CDR2 FYNNEI. The CDR3 extends over 18 amino acids. V lost 8 bases and J lost 0; bases outside the gene matches: 11. In DNA, the CDR3 is TGTGCCAGCCTTCCGGGACTAGCGGGAGGAGCTTACTCCTACGAGCAGTACTTC. Amino acid sequence: CASLPGLAGGAYSYEQYF.

Comments on this clone: The same CDR3 is also encoded by other DNA sequences in this sample. This chain uses TRBV4-1 with TRBJ1-5; D is possibly TRBD1 (6 bases). Germline V CDR1 and CDR2: MGHRA, YSYEKL. This CDR3 has 15 residues. V lost 3 bases and J lost 2, with 11 bases in between. DNA for the CDR3: TGCGCCAGCAGCCAGTCACAGGGAGGCAATCAGCCCCAGCATTTT. Translated, it gives CASSQSQGGNQPQHF.

This rearrangement joins TRBV5-6 to TRBJ2-7, with TRBD1 matching 12 bases. Germline V CDR1 and CDR2: SGHDT, YYEEEE. V was clipped by 4 bases and J by 3 bases; unmatched bases: 5. The CDR3 covers 15 residues. CDR3 amino acids: CASSLRDRGLYEQYF. The CDR3 nucleotides read TGTGCCAGCAGCCTCCGGGACAGGGGGCTCTACGAGCAGTACTTC.

The rearrangement uses TRBV6-7 and TRBJ2-7; 8 positions agree with TRBD1. TRBV6-7 has ORF status, its function being uncertain. J was trimmed by 3 bases and V by 0 bases; bases with no gene match: 10. This CDR3 contains 17 residues. CDR3 DNA: TGTGCCAGCAGTTACTCCGGGACAGGTACGATAAACTACGAGCAGTACTTC. Translation: CASSYSGTGTINYEQYF.

The chain couples TRBV6-5 to TRBJ1-4; D might be TRBD1 (6 bases). Trimming took off 4 bases at V and 6 bases at J, with 12 bases between the two ends. Germline V gene sequence: CDR1 MNHEY, CDR2 SVGAGI. The length of the CDR3 is 14 residues. The DNA for the CDR3 is TGTGCCAGCAGTTTCATACAGGGAGATGAAAAACTGTTTTTT. Translation gives CASSFIQGDEKLFF.

The chain employs TRBV6-5 and TRBJ2-7; D is perhaps TRBD1 (6 bases). Germline CDR1 MNHEY, CDR2 SVGAGI. Trimming took off 6 bases at V and 5 bases at J, with 20 bases between the two ends. This CDR3 has 15 residues. CDR3 sequence reads: CASSSTNRVYNEQYF. In nucleotides, the CDR3 is TGTGCCAGCAGCTCCACGAACAGGGTTTACAACGAGCAGTACTTC.

In this sample, this clone turned up a few times. The gene calls are TRBV2 and TRBJ1-5; 8 bases align to TRBD1. Trimming cost V 4 bases and J 6 bases; bases outside gene matches: 11. CDR1 SNHLY and CDR2 FYNNEI come from the germline V gene. The length of the CDR3 is 16 residues. CDR3 in DNA: TGTGCCAGCAGTGGGGAGGTACAGGGGGGAAGTCAGCCCCAGCATTTT. Translation gives CASSGEVQGGSQPQHF.

The chain combines TRBV27 with TRBJ2-1; TRBD1 might be the D (6 bases). CDR3 length: 13 residues. Germline V gene lookup returns CDR1 MNHEY and CDR2 SMNVEV (reference sequence). The V end was cut by 2 bases, the J end by 6 bases, with 8 bases between. CDR3 nucleotides: TGTGCCAGCAGTTTAGGGGGCGGCAATGAGCAGTTCTTC. It specifies CASSLGGGNEQFF.

A word on this clone: This may arise from a read error, as a much more abundant clone is one base away. This chain joins TRBV6-5 and TRBJ2-1; no clear D. The ends were cut back, 4 bases at V and 9 bases at J, with 7 bases in the middle. This CDR3 has 11 amino acids. The V gene's germline CDR1 is MNHEY and CDR2 SVGAGI. The CDR3 nucleotides read TGTGCCAGCAGTTTCGGTGGTGAGCAGTTCTTC. Translating gives CASSFGGEQFF.

This chain connects TRBV5-4 to TRBJ1-1; maybe TRBD1 (6 bases). The CDR3 is 13 amino acids. Trimming took off 4 bases at V and 11 bases at J, with 18 bases between the two ends. Per germline, CDR1 SGHNT and CDR2 YYREEE (reference sequence). The CDR3 is CASSVAGANGAFF. The CDR3 DNA reads TGTGCCAGCAGCGTCGCGGGGGCTAATGGGGCTTTCTTT.

This chain links TRBV7-9 with TRBJ1-2; no firm D call. This CDR3 spans 14 amino acids. The V gene lost 3 bases and the J gene lost 2 bases, with 10 bases spanning the gap. Germline V lookup: CDR1 SEHNR, CDR2 FQNEAQ (reference sequence). CDR3 sequence reads: CASSLPGWNYGYTF. DNA of the CDR3: TGTGCCAGCAGCTTGCCTGGGTGGAACTATGGCTACACCTTC.

The rearrangement uses TRBV5-6 and TRBJ2-3; D possibly uses TRBD1 or TRBD2 (6 bases each). The CDR3 has 16 residues. The ends were cut back, 5 bases at V and 8 bases at J, with 24 bases in the middle. Per germline, CDR1 SGHDT and CDR2 YYEEEE. The CDR3 reads CASSTSLDPRGATQYF. The CDR3 DNA sequence: TGTGCCAGCAGTACCTCCCTGGACCCAAGGGGGGCTACGCAGTATTTT.

The rearrangement links TRBV27 to TRBJ2-2; 9 nucleotides agree with TRBD2. Germline V CDR1 and CDR2: MNHEY, SMNVEV (reference sequence). V lost 6 bases, J lost 7 bases, and 9 bases stayed unmatched. This CDR3 has 15 amino acids. CDR3 nucleotides: TGTGCCAGCAGCCCAGCGGGGGGTACTTTCGGGGAGCTGTTTTTT. Translating gives CASSPAGGTFGELFF.

Only one count was recorded for this clone. The chain couples TRBV5-1 to TRBJ2-7; 8 bases map to TRBD1. CDR1 SGHRS and CDR2 YFSETQ come from the germline V gene. This CDR3 has 14 residues. V gave up 0 bases and J gave up 3 bases; unmatched junction bases: 2. CDR3 bases: TGCGCCAGCAGCTTGGTGGGACAGGACTACGAGCAGTACTTC. Translated, it gives CASSLVGQDYEQYF.

This chain joins TRBV2 and TRBJ2-5; 11 bases match TRBD2. Losses at the gene ends were 5 bases for V and 4 bases for J; bases not matched to a gene: 6. CDR1 is SNHLY, CDR2 FYNNEI, per germline. The CDR3 runs to 15 residues. The CDR3 region is CASSYSGGARETQYF. The CDR3 region has the DNA TGTGCCAGCAGTTATAGCGGGGGGGCCCGAGAGACCCAGTACTTC.

The chain combines TRBV10-3 with TRBJ2-4, with D tentatively TRBD1 or TRBD2 (6 bases each). CDR1 and CDR2 from the germline V gene are ENHRY and SYGVKD. The ends were cut back, 0 bases at V and 3 bases at J, with 12 bases in the middle. The CDR3 sequence is 16 residues long. The CDR3 protein is CAISESRGLDKNIQYF. CDR3 nucleotide sequence: TGTGCCATCAGTGAGTCTCGGGGGCTGGACAAAAACATTCAGTACTTC.

The chain links TRBV9 to TRBJ2-7; D is uncertain. Trimming took 4 bases from V and 6 from J, leaving 20 bases between them. This CDR3 region has 15 residues. Looked up from germline, CDR1 is SGDLS and CDR2 is YYNGEE. The CDR3, as DNA: TGTGCCAGCAGCCCTTCTGCCGGCTGGGGAAGCGAGCAGTACTTC. Protein product: CASSPSAGWGSEQYF.

The J gene is TRBJ2-5, the V gene TRBV9, with a tentative D call TRBD2 (5 bases). This CDR3 is 13 amino acids long. The germline V gene has CDR1 SGDLS and CDR2 YYNGEE. Trimming removed 4 bases from V and 7 bases from J, with 14 bases in between. The CDR3 DNA follows: TGTGCCAGCAGCAGCGAACTAGTGGGGACCCAGTACTTC. Encoded protein: CASSSELVGTQYF.

This clone was detected once. The J gene is TRBJ2-1, the V gene TRBV29-1; possible D gene TRBD1, 5 bases. CDR1 is SQVTM, CDR2 ANQGSEA, per germline. V was cut by 7 bases and J by 7 bases, with 17 bases left in between. This CDR3 has 13 amino acids. CDR3 sequence reads: CSDTLGLGNEQFF. DNA for the CDR3: TGCAGCGATACTCTGGGGCTGGGGAATGAGCAGTTCTTC.

The chain combines TRBV6-5 with TRBJ2-6, with D uncertain. In germline, CDR1 is MNHEY, CDR2 SVGAGI. V was trimmed by 2 bases and J by 2 bases, leaving 4 bases between them. CDR3 length equals 14 residues. The CDR3 reads CASSYGAGANVLTF. CDR3 DNA sequence: TGTGCCAGCAGTTACGGAGCTGGGGCCAACGTCCTGACTTTC.

The chain employs TRBV5-6 and TRBJ2-4; D perhaps matches TRBD1 (5 bases). The V and J ends lost 5 bases and 0 bases respectively, with 12 bases between them. Germline CDR1 reads SGHDT; CDR2 reads YYEEEE. CDR3 size: 15 residues. The CDR3: CASSSQGPAKNIQYF. CDR3 DNA sequence: TGTGCCAGCAGTTCTCAGGGTCCAGCCAAAAACATTCAGTACTTC.

This chain links TRBV6-6 with TRBJ2-7; 8 bases line up with TRBD2. The germline gives CDR1 MNHNY, CDR2 SVGAGI (reference sequence). The CDR3 covers 13 residues. Trimming at V came to 6 bases and at J to 5 bases, leaving 6 bases not matched to a gene. CDR3 protein: CASSGGGSHEQYF. The CDR3 DNA reads as TGTGCCAGCAGCGGGGGGGGATCCCACGAGCAGTACTTC.

This chain uses TRBV30 with TRBJ1-3, with D tentatively TRBD1 (5 bases). Between the trimmed V and J ends, which lost 4 bases and 6 bases, there was a span of 16 bases. Germline CDR1 is GTSNPN and CDR2 is SVGIG (reference sequence). This CDR3 contains 14 residues. This chain's CDR3 is CAWNPRDGLNTIYF. The CDR3 DNA reads TGTGCCTGGAACCCACGGGACGGCTTAAACACCATATATTTT.